This record concerns one TCR beta chain sequence. What this receptor recognizes is not known. One base away there is no much larger clone; base qualities are not given. Ends trimmed: V by 5 bases, J by 3 bases; bases unmatched to a gene: 5. CDR1 and CDR2, per the germline V gene (reference sequence), are MNHEY and SMNVEV. The cysteine opens and the phenylalanine closes a CDR3 of 16 amino acids. The DNA shown is the 48-base CDR3, in frame from base 1. The method was the immunoSEQ multiplex PCR assay. For the multiplex PCR, a mixture combining 60 forward primers for TCR Vbeta segments and 13 reverse primers for TCR Jbeta segments was used. Amplification of the CDR3 region of rearranged TCR beta genes was performed with a multiplex PCR assay on genomic DNA. The amplified TCR beta libraries were sequenced on the Illumina HiSeq System as 87-base-pair reads. From the authors' description of their analysis: Across the 500 to 850 repertoires, a later analysis counted some 81 million unique TCR beta chains, about 10 million of which were shared by at least two donors. Raw reads were error-corrected and collapsed into unique sequences with a nearest-neighbor algorithm that merged closely related sequences to remove PCR and sequencing errors. Alignment of CDR3 sequences to IMGT reference sequences was used to assign V, D and J gene segments. For a sequence to be retained, a match of at least six nucleotides was required to both a V gene segment and a J gene segment. Rearrangements were classified as productive when the CDR3 lacked stop codons and remained in frame with V and J, and all other rearrangements were classified as non-productive. Following IMGT convention, CDR3 was defined as the stretch from the second conserved V-encoded cysteine up to the conserved J-encoded phenylalanine. In an earlier analysis of more than 550 of the donors, sequences lacking an unambiguous match to a single V gene segment were excluded. An earlier analysis of almost 600 of the donors classified V segments as functional when productive rearrangements were above 56.7% and as segregating when the standard deviation between donors was above 5%. A statistical classification framework was developed to diagnose cytomegalovirus status using the catalog of TCR beta chain sequences. A later analysis assigned V and J genes by comparing TCR nucleotide sequences with IMGT/GENE-DB human TR gene sequences. A later analysis assigned CDR3 sequences and most-parsimonious VDJ recombination scenarios with the TCRdist pipeline. In a later analysis, every TCR beta chain was defined by the combination of its CDR3 amino acid sequence and its V-gene family, and reads without a unique V-gene family were dropped. As a way to deal with suspected cross-contamination and a sequencing artifact, a later analysis dropped 450 to 600 nucleotide sequences that were highly shared and had low generation probability. A later analysis calculated a clonal expansion index for each public chain from normalized within-repertoire ranks of inferred template counts. Generation probabilities in a later analysis came from a VDJ recombination model fitted to out-of-frame rearrangements, and those results were checked against IGoR. In a later analysis, TCR-TCR, TCR-HLA and TCR-CMV co-occurrence was scored with hypergeometric tests, and a repertoire-size bias correction was applied to TCR pairs. False discovery rates were estimated in a later analysis by permuting HLA or CMV assignments 20 times. In a later analysis, co-occurring TCRs were grouped using DBSCAN, with TCRdist sequence similarity added in when clustering inside HLA-allele-positive subsets. For co-occurrence clustering, repertoires with fewer than 30,000 or more than 120,000 public chains were excluded, along with 5 or 6 repertoires with anomalous nucleotide sharing. TCRdb carries this immuneACCESS record with in-frame sequences only. Its versions omit some clonotypes, under half of them owing to an unresolved V gene in the studies checked, with the rest unexplained. V and J calls and clone size are copied from that table; D and trimming were computed from the DNA. Present in this sample are approximately 210,000 clones, about four fifths of which were seen just once. The top ten hold about 1.7% of the sample.

The cohort comprised approximately 700 healthy bone marrow donors. Cohort members were all nominally healthy when sampled, although unrecorded immune exposures were likely present. The donor was CMV seronegative and was included in the group of several hundred seronegative cohort members. A peripheral blood sample was collected from each donor, and TCR beta sequencing was performed on peripheral blood mononuclear cells. Genomic DNA extraction from the blood cell samples was performed with the Qiagen DNeasy Blood Extraction Kit. This entry is derived from a study of cytomegalovirus exposure and HLA in healthy donors (dated by TCRdb to about 2017). With regard to the full study: In an earlier analysis of approximately 640 of the donors, under 300 Gb of sequence data and 95 million to 130 million unique TCR beta sequences from roughly 180 million T cells were reported. A later genetic analysis took genome-wide SNP genotypes for about 60% of the roughly 670 donors and used that subset as a discovery cohort. In an earlier analysis of roughly 540 of the donors, high-throughput TCR beta sequencing was used to judge whether each TCR beta V gene segment behaved as functional or pseudogenic. Donor age, sex, ethnicity and CMV serostatus were compiled together with the repertoire data. A later analysis re-analyzed previously published TCR beta repertoires from 666 donors and added high-resolution HLA genotyping to study TCR occurrence patterns. The number of typed donors differed by locus: roughly 620-630 for A, B, C, DRB1 and DQB1; 522 for DQA1; some 590 for DPA1; and around 450 for DPB1. Both class I and class II loci were covered by HLA typing, at four-digit resolution. Several DR-DQ haplotypes were treated as single units for association and clustering because of strong linkage in the cohort. Of the approximately 400 genotyped donors, around 81% fell in the genetic ancestry cluster associated with self-reported Caucasian donors. The T cell repertoires of 670 or so subjects were profiled by immunosequencing and related to cytomegalovirus serostatus. Roughly 300 gigabases of sequencing data and about 92 million unique TCR sequences made up an early release that covered 500 to 700 HLA-typed donors. Along with the approximately 700-subject first cohort, a separate validation cohort of more than 90 different subjects was used. Across some 400 genotyped donors of the cohort, an average of roughly 230,000 unique TCR beta nucleotide sequences per donor were sequenced, and approximately 17% of those sequences were non-productive. The study combined high-throughput TCR immunosequencing, statistical association of individual TCRs with disease status, and machine learning to predict cytomegalovirus infection status. Every repertoire in the discovery cohort had been generated on one and the same sequencing platform. The aim of the study was to test whether cataloging public T cell receptors could identify signatures of past pathogen exposure. The later analysis used no new phenotypic data to find candidate immune exposures, relying instead on TCR beta sequences and their occurrence across donors.

Here is what the overall study found, with its caveats: A later genetic analysis associated a missense DCLRE1C variant with V-gene and J-gene trimming of TCR beta chains, and an independent cohort replicated the association. The authors suggested that the approach could potentially be generalized to other disease states and immunological phenotypes. Some IMGT-functional V segments, including TRBV6-2 and TRBV6-3, could not be told apart with the 87-base-pair reads, so those segments were excluded. HLA typing was unavailable for some donors at each locus, so association tests used only the typed subset. A cluster of highly shared sequence variants was judged likely to be a technical artifact of the sequencing pipeline. In an earlier analysis of approximately 590 of the donors, most TCR beta V segments appeared in productive rearrangements about 87% or about 30% of the time, broadly matching IMGT annotations. A total of 150 to 200 TCR beta chains were listed by the study as associated with cytomegalovirus. Correlated functional status among segregating V segments might reflect linkage disequilibrium, but an unknown experimental factor could not be ruled out. According to a later analysis, TCR association rates differed among HLA loci, with DRB1 alleles showing the most associated TCRs and HLA-C alleles showing the fewest. According to a later analysis, most CMV-associated TCR beta chains appeared to be HLA-restricted, and the HLA associations seemed to be driven largely by CMV exposure. A further reported finding was that TCR beta sequences accurately predicted the HLA-A and HLA-B alleles for most subjects in the first cohort. Sequencing depth was assumed to be roughly uniform across donors in the presence/absence analyses, though that assumption may not hold. A later analysis found that HLA-associated TCR beta chains were more clonally expanded and had lower generation probabilities than equally common non-associated chains. The classifier was reported to diagnose cytomegalovirus status with high specificity and sensitivity in both the original and validation cohorts. For the cohort, immune exposure information was limited to CMV serostatus. Strong co-occurrence of HLA alleles, especially DR and DQ, made assigning TCR associations to individual alleles difficult. According to a later genetic analysis, donors in an Asian-associated ancestry cluster had fewer N-insertions in productive TCRs than the roughly 660-donor mean. A later analysis associated some 17,000 TCR beta sequences with specific HLA alleles at a false discovery rate of 0.05. A few of the identified cytomegalovirus-associated TCR beta chains were confirmed in vitro to be specific for cytomegalovirus antigens. In this cohort, only TCR beta chains were sequenced, and detectable features were limited by the absence of alpha or paired-chain data. A later analysis reported that several top co-occurrence clusters appeared linked to parvovirus B19, influenza, CMV and Epstein-Barr virus. The earlier analysis of approximately 590 of the donors excluded 15 to 20 rarely observed V segments, including chromosome 9 orphons, because counts were too low. While some public TCRs were present in many individuals, most TCR sequences turned up only very rarely across donors.

Sequencing used PBMCs. This chain is built from TRBV27 and TRBJ1-6; the central 9 bases match TRBD1. This sequence originates from a man younger than 30 in good health and CMV-seronegative. The CDR3 corresponds to CASSAGTGSYNSPLHF. At the DNA level, the sequence is TGTGCCAGCAGTGCCGGGACAGGGAGCTATAATTCACCCCTCCACTTT.